This T cell receptor (beta chain) was sequenced in a study of blood T cells in healthy people across ages. Trimming removed 5 bases from V and 11 bases from J, with 21 bases in between. This CDR3 is 15 amino acids long. CDR1 MNHEY and CDR2 SVGAGI come from the germline V gene. The second PCR ran roughly 6 to 11 cycles with a sample-barcoded 5' primer and J-beta primers. The template-switch adaptor was a 5' adaptor with 12 random nucleotides. It tagged each cDNA molecule. At least 2.5 million CDR3-containing paired-end reads were obtained per sample. In TCRdb, the 5' RACE reads were re-called with MiXCR into one record per CDR3 protein. The sample has around 870,000 distinct CDR3 sequences, around 28% seen once. This clonotype was counted only a few times. The target antigen is unknown. Regarding the study as a whole: Diversity was higher, and naive CD4+ cells more numerous, in long-lived donors than in aged donors. Any changes in expanded clonotypes were possibly confounded, as donor CMV status remained unknown.

Sequencing was done on a sample of blood. The rearrangement joins TRBV6-5 to TRBJ1-4; D gene unclear. The clonotype was recovered from a woman older than 75 in good health. As DNA, the CDR3 is TGTGCCAGCAGTCGCAGGACCGTACCTCCGGGGAAACTGTTTTTT. Its translation: CASSRRTVPPGKLFF.